Each of the 11 T cell receptor beta chains below was sequenced from the same sample in a study of Ad26.COV2.S vaccination and SARS-CoV-2 variants. Method: immunoSEQ multiplex PCR; TCRdb's copy keeps in-frame clones and lacks some. The data hold fewer than 400,000 clones, with around four fifths observed a single time. Specified treatment: 19 received Ad26.COV2.S at low or high dose, single or two shots; about 5 received placebo; per-sample allocation not given. Collection of the samples took place on day 63 after the first injection of vaccine or placebo. The sample was peripheral blood, taken in a trial of Ad26.COV2.S vaccine versus placebo. All receptors derive from a person aged 18-60 years who received the Ad26.COV2.S COVID-19 vaccine or a placebo.

The chain has TRBV19 and TRBJ1-2; D gene ambiguous. The ends were cut back, 9 bases at V and 8 bases at J, with 10 bases in the middle. This CDR3 has 10 amino acids. Germline CDR1 and CDR2: LNHDA and SQIVND (reference sequence). The CDR3 sequence: CASQSGGYTF. Written as DNA, the CDR3 is TGTGCCAGCCAGTCGGGCGGCTACACCTTC.

This sequence joins TRBV7-9 and TRBJ1-1, with unresolved D. The germline gives CDR1 SEHNR, CDR2 FQNEAQ (reference sequence). V was trimmed by 2 bases and J by 3 bases, leaving 19 bases between them. This CDR3 has 17 residues. The CDR3 nucleotides are TGTGCCAGCAGCTTAAGTCGCGGGATAGTAGCGGACACTGAAGCTTTCTTT. Its protein is CASSLSRGIVADTEAFF.

The chain is built from TRBV3-1 (or the pseudogene TRBV3-2) and TRBJ1-2; D perhaps matches TRBD1 (5 bases). Germline-derived CDR1 and CDR2 are LGHDT and YNNKEL (reference sequence). Trimming took 2 bases from V and 0 from J, leaving 7 bases between them. The CDR3 spans 14 residues. The CDR3 nucleotides read TGTGCCAGCAGCCAACGGGGGGCTAACTATGGCTACACCTTC. Protein: CASSQRGANYGYTF.

The V gene is TRBV27, the J gene TRBJ2-1, with 15 bases fitting TRBD2. CDR3 length equals 16 residues. V lost 8 bases, J lost 1 base, and 3 bases stayed unmatched. Germline values: CDR1 MNHEY, CDR2 SMNVEV (reference sequence). CDR3: CASGTSGGPSYNEQFF. CDR3 coding DNA: TGTGCCAGCGGGACTAGCGGGGGGCCGTCCTACAATGAGCAGTTCTTC.

This clone was counted ten times or more. The chain employs TRBV5-5 and TRBJ2-1; the D is unclear. CDR1 is SGHKS, CDR2 YYEKEE, per germline (reference sequence). The CDR3 extends over 13 amino acids. Trimming shortened V by 4 bases and J by 7 bases, and 12 bases separated the two germline ends. DNA for the CDR3: TGTGCCAGCAGCCCCCATCCGGTTAATGAGCAGTTCTTC. Encoded protein: CASSPHPVNEQFF.

This chain links TRBV5-4 with TRBJ2-7, with TRBD1 matching over 9 bases. From germline, CDR1 is SGHNT and CDR2 YYREEE (reference sequence). V gave up 0 bases and J gave up 3 bases; unmatched junction bases: 4. This CDR3 has 15 amino acids. This chain's CDR3 is CASSLAGTGFYEQYF. In nucleotides, the CDR3 is TGTGCCAGCAGCTTGGCCGGGACAGGGTTCTACGAGCAGTACTTC.

This clone was found once. This chain connects TRBV28 to TRBJ1-4; the D is unclear. The V end lost 2 bases, the J end lost 8 bases, and 18 bases lay between the germline ends. This CDR3 has 16 amino acids. The germline CDR1 and CDR2 sequences are MDHEN and SYDVKM. This CDR3 reads CASSLPPQEGREKLFF. The DNA of the CDR3 is TGTGCCAGCAGTTTACCGCCGCAGGAGGGAAGGGAAAAACTGTTTTTT.

Worth noting for this clone: The junction departs from the called germline gene at one end, perhaps through a read error. This chain's CDR3 is CATSRQGRNTEAFF. The CDR3 nucleotides are TGCGCCACCAGCCGACAGGGGCGGAACACTGAAGCTTTCTTT. The chain joins TRBV4-1 to TRBJ1-1, with TRBD1 identical over 8 bases. This CDR3 has 14 amino acids. The germline CDR1 and CDR2 sequences are MGHRA and YSYEKL.

This chain joins TRBV9 and TRBJ1-6; D is possibly TRBD1 (6 bases). This CDR3 is 17 amino acids long. Germline CDR1 SGDLS, CDR2 YYNGEE. With 3 bases removed from V and 0 bases from J, the gap between germline ends came to 13 bases. The chain's CDR3 is CASSAGGLSSYNSPLHF. CDR3 sequence (DNA): TGTGCCAGCAGCGCTGGGGGCCTTAGCTCCTATAATTCACCCCTCCACTTT.

This chain connects TRBV18 to TRBJ1-2; TRBD1 matches 11 bases. CDR3 length equals 17 residues. Unmatched junction bases numbered 6, after V lost 0 bases and J lost 3 bases. Germline V gene sequence: CDR1 KGHSH, CDR2 LQKENI. The CDR3 is CASSPPARTGGDYGYTF. The CDR3 DNA reads as TGTGCCAGCTCACCACCGGCGAGGACAGGGGGCGACTATGGCTACACCTTC. Variable domain in full (rest from reference TRBV18 and TRBJ1-2): NAGVMQNPRHLVRRRGQEARLRCSPMKGHSHVYWYRQLPEEGLKFMVYLQKENIIDESGMPKERFSAEFPKEGPSILRIQQVVRGDSAAYFCASSPPARTGGDYGYTFGSGTRLTVV.

V gene TRBV5-1 combines with J gene TRBJ2-2, with TRBD2 identical over 7 bases. Per the germline V gene, CDR1 is SGHRS and CDR2 is YFSETQ. Trimming cost V 4 bases and J 3 bases; bases outside gene matches: 6. CDR3 length equals 15 residues. CDR3 amino acids: CASSQGGGYTGELFF. DNA of the CDR3: TGCGCCAGCAGCCAGGGCGGGGGTTACACCGGGGAGCTGTTTTTT.